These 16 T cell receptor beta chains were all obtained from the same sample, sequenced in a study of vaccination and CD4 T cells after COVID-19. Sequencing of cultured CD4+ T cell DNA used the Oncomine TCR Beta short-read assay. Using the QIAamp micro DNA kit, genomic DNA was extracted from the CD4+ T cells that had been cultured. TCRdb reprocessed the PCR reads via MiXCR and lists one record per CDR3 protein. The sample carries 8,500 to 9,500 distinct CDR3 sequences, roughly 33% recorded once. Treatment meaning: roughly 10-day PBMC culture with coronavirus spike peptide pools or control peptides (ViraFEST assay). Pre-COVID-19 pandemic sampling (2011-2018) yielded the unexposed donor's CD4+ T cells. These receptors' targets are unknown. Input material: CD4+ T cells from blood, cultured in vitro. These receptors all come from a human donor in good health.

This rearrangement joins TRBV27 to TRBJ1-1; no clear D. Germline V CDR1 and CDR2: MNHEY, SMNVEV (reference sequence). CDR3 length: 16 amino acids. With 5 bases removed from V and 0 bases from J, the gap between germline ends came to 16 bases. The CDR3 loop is CASSARLSSMNTEAFF. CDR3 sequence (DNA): TGTGCCAGCAGTGCCCGCTTGTCATCTATGAACACTGAAGCTTTCTTT.

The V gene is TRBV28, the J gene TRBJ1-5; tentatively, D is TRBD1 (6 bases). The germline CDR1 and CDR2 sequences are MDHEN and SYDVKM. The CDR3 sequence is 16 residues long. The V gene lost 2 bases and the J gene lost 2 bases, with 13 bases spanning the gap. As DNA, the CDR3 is TGTGCCAGCAGTTTAGAGCAGGGGTTGGGCAATCAGCCCCAGCATTTT. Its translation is CASSLEQGLGNQPQHF.

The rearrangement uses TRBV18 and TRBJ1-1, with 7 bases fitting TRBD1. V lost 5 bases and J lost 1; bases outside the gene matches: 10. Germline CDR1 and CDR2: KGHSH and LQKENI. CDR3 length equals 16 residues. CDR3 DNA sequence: TGTGCCAGCTCATCATTGGCCGGGACAGAGAACACTGAAGCTTTCTTT. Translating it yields CASSSLAGTENTEAFF.

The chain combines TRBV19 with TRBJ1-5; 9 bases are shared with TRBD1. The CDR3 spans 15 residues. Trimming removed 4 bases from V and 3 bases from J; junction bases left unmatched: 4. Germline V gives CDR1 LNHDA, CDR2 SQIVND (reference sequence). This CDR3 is CASSTGTGYNQPQHF. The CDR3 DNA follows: TGTGCCAGTAGTACCGGGACAGGGTACAATCAGCCCCAGCATTTT.

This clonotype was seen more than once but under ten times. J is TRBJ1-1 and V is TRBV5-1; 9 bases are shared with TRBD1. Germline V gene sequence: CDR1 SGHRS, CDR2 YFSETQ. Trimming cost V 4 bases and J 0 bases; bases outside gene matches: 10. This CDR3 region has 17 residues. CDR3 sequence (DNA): TGCGCCAGCAGCCCCCCTAGACAGGGGGGGATGAACACTGAAGCTTTCTTT. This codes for CASSPPRQGGMNTEAFF.

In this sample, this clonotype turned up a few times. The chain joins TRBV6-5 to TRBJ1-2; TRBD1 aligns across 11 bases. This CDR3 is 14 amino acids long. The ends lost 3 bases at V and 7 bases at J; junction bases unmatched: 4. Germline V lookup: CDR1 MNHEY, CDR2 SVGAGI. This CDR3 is CASSYTGQGVGYTF. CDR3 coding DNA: TGTGCCAGCAGTTATACGGGACAGGGGGTTGGCTACACCTTC.

The CDR3 region has the DNA TGTGCCAGCAGCGATCCGGGACTACGGGAGAGTGAGACCCAGCATTTT. Translating it yields CASSDPGLRESETQHF. The rearrangement links TRBV6-2 or TRBV6-3 to TRBJ1-5; a possible D gene is TRBD1 (5 bases). V shed 6 bases and J shed 11 bases, with 26 bases lying between them. Germline V CDR1 and CDR2: MNHEY, SVGEGT. The CDR3 loop spans 16 amino acids.

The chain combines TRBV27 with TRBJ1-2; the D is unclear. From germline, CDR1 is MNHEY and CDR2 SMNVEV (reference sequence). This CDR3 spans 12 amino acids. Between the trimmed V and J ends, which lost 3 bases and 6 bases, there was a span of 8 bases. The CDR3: CASSFEGNGYTF. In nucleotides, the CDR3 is TGTGCCAGCAGTTTCGAAGGTAATGGCTACACCTTC.

The CDR3: CASRGYKGTEAFF. Written as DNA, the CDR3 is TGCGCCAGCCGAGGGTATAAGGGCACTGAAGCTTTCTTT. The rearrangement joins TRBV10-1 to TRBJ1-1, with D unresolved. V shed 8 bases and J shed 4 bases, with 14 bases lying between them. This CDR3 is built from 13 residues. Germline lookup yields CDR1 WNHNN and CDR2 SYGVQD (reference sequence).

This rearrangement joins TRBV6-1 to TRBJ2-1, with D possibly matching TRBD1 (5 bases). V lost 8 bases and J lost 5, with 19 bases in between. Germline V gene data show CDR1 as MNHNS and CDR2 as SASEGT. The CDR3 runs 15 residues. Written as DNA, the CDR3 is TGTGCCAGCCGGAAGGGGCGCAATTCCCACAATGAGCAGTTCTTC. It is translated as CASRKGRNSHNEQFF.

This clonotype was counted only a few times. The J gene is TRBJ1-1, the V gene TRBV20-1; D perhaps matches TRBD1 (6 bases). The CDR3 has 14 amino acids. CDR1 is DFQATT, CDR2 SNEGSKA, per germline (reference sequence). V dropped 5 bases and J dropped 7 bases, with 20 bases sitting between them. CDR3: CSAHDYRVGYEAFF. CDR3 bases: TGCAGTGCTCACGACTACAGGGTCGGGTATGAAGCTTTCTTT.

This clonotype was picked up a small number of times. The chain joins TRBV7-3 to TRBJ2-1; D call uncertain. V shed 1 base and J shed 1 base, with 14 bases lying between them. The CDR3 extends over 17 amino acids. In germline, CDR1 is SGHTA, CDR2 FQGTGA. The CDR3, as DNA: TGTGCCAGCAGCTTAAGGTCCCTTCCGGCGTCCTACAATGAGCAGTTCTTC. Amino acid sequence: CASSLRSLPASYNEQFF.

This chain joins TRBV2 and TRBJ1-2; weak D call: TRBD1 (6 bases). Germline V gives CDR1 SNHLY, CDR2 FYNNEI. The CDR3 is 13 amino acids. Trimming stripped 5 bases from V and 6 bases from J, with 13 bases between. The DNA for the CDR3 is TGTGCCAGCAGTCATAGACAGGTTGATGGCTACACCTTC. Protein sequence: CASSHRQVDGYTF.

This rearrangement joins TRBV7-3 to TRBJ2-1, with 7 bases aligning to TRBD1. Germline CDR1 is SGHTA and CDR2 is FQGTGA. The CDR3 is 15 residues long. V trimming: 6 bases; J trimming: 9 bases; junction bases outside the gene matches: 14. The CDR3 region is CASRAGDSLGGEQFF. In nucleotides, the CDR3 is TGTGCCAGCAGAGCCGGGGACAGCCTAGGTGGTGAGCAGTTCTTC.

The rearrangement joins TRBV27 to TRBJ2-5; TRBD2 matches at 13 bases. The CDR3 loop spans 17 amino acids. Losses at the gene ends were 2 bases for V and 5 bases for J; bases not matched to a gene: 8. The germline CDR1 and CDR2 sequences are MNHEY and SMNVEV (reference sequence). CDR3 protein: CASSLIQTSGRWETQYF. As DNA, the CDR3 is TGTGCCAGCAGTTTAATCCAGACTAGCGGGAGGTGGGAGACCCAGTACTTC.

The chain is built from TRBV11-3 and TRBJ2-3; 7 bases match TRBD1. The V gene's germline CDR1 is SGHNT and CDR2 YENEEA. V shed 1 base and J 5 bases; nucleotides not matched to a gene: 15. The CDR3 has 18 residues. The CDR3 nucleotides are TGTGCCAGCAGCTTAGGGGACAGACTGCAAACATCGGAAGATACGCAGTATTTT. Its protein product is CASSLGDRLQTSEDTQYF.